This passage covers 24 T cell receptor beta chains from one sample sequenced in a study of monozygotic twins with inflammatory bowel disease. TCRdb re-called the 5' RACE reads; every CDR3 protein appears as one record, without DNA. Seen in this sample are around 450,000 distinct CDR3 sequences; the ten most common clones hold 2% to 2.5%. The sequenced sample consisted of blood. The source of these receptors is a human donor with ulcerative colitis or Crohn's disease, or a healthy co-twin of an affected twin (not recorded which).

This sequence joins TRBV19 and TRBJ2-6. Germline CDR1 reads LNHDA; CDR2 reads SQIVND (reference sequence). This CDR3 spans 15 amino acids. The CDR3 here is CASSIQGCGANVLTF.

The V and J genes are TRBV6-5 and TRBJ1-3. CDR3 length equals 14 residues. Germline V lookup: CDR1 MNHEY, CDR2 SVGAGI. The CDR3 here is CASISQSSGNTIYF.

This rearrangement joins TRBV4-2 to TRBJ1-1; the TCRdb call, TRBD1, lacks DNA for checking. There are 16 residues in the CDR3. The germline gives CDR1 LGHNA, CDR2 YNFKEQ. The CDR3 region is CASSPGGQGLFTEAFF.

The gene calls are TRBV7-8 and TRBJ1-2; TCRdb returns TRBD1, unconfirmable since there is no DNA. Per the germline V gene, CDR1 is SGHVS and CDR2 is FQNEAQ. The CDR3 consists of 12 residues. This CDR3 reads CASSVGTEGHTF.

The rearrangement joins TRBV9 to TRBJ2-3; the D call from TCRdb, TRBD2, cannot be confirmed without DNA. Germline V gene lookup returns CDR1 SGDLS and CDR2 YYNGEE. This CDR3 contains 15 residues. The CDR3 sequence: CASSVRTHDTDTQYF.

V and J are TRBV20-1 and TRBJ2-1. The CDR3 sequence is 12 residues long. The V gene's germline CDR1 is DFQATT and CDR2 SNEGSKA (reference sequence). The CDR3: CSARVGTNEQFF.

The chain links TRBV6-2 or TRBV6-3 to TRBJ2-7; lacking DNA, the TRBD1 call made by TCRdb goes unchecked. The CDR3 extends over 15 amino acids. Germline values: CDR1 MNHEY, CDR2 SVGEGT. CDR3 loop: CASSYGGTATYEQYF.

The V gene is TRBV20-1, the J gene TRBJ2-3; absent DNA, TCRdb's TRBD2 call cannot be checked. The germline V gene has CDR1 DFQATT and CDR2 SNEGSKA (reference sequence). The CDR3 has 16 residues. CDR3 in amino acids: CSAVITSAVGTDTQYF.

The rearrangement uses TRBV10-3 and TRBJ1-5; the TRBD1 assignment by TCRdb is unverifiable without DNA. The CDR3 is 14 amino acids. The V gene's germline CDR1 is ENHRY and CDR2 SYGVKD. This CDR3 is CASQDRVGNQPQHF.

The chain uses TRBV20-1 and TRBJ2-1. The V gene's germline CDR1 is DFQATT and CDR2 SNEGSKA (reference sequence). CDR3 length: 11 residues. The CDR3 protein is CSASGVNEQFF.

The rearrangement joins TRBV7-2 to TRBJ2-7; the D gene TCRdb calls, TRBD1, cannot be checked with no DNA. CDR1 SGHTA and CDR2 FQGNSA come from the germline V gene. This CDR3 has 15 residues. Here the CDR3 reads CASSLVGTGNPKQYF.

The V and J genes are TRBV30 and TRBJ1-6. CDR1 is GTSNPN and CDR2 is SVGIG in the germline V gene (reference sequence). The CDR3 contains 14 residues. CDR3 protein: CAWSVAATSSPLHF.

V gene TRBV2 combines with J gene TRBJ2-1. The germline V gene encodes CDR1 SNHLY and CDR2 FYNNEI. CDR3 length equals 11 residues. The chain's CDR3 is CASSIFHEQFF.

The chain recombines TRBV9 with TRBJ2-3. The CDR3 covers 13 residues. Looked up from germline, CDR1 is SGDLS and CDR2 is YYNGEE. CDR3: CASSVAQPDTQYF.

The CDR3 spells CASSQGTRNNEQFF. The gene calls are TRBV3-1 and TRBJ2-1; TCRdb's assignment of TRBD2 cannot be checked, as there is no DNA. The CDR3 spans 14 residues. From germline, CDR1 is LGHDT and CDR2 YNNKEL (reference sequence).

The chain employs TRBV27 and TRBJ1-2. Germline assignment: CDR1 MNHEY and CDR2 SMNVEV (reference sequence). This CDR3 has 14 amino acids. The CDR3 loop is CASTEYPRGYGYTF.

The chain couples TRBV7-9 to TRBJ1-2; the TCRdb call, TRBD1, lacks DNA for checking. The germline V gene encodes CDR1 SEHNR and CDR2 FQNEAQ (reference sequence). The length of the CDR3 is 14 residues. The chain's CDR3 is CASSLETENYGYTF.

The chain carries TRBV12-3 or TRBV12-4 and TRBJ1-5; TCRdb proposes TRBD1, but this gene call is untestable without DNA. The CDR3 loop spans 15 amino acids. CDR3 region: CASSLRDGTNQPQHF.

This chain connects TRBV19 to TRBJ1-6. Germline CDR1 reads LNHDA; CDR2 reads SQIVND (reference sequence). The CDR3 is made up of 15 amino acids. CDR3: CASSGSSSYNSPLHF.

This sequence joins TRBV27 and TRBJ2-7; TCRdb lists TRBD1, though no DNA is available to test this call. This CDR3 comprises 15 residues. The germline V gene has CDR1 MNHEY and CDR2 SMNVEV (reference sequence). Here the CDR3 reads CASSYQTVVVNEQYF.

This rearrangement joins TRBV15 to TRBJ1-2. The CDR3 has 13 amino acids. Germline-derived CDR1 and CDR2 are LNHNV and YYDKDF (reference sequence). CDR3 amino acids: CATSKTANYGYTF.

The V gene is TRBV6-1, the J gene TRBJ2-3; TCRdb's D call of TRBD1 is untestable without DNA. The germline CDR1 and CDR2 sequences are MNHNS and SASEGT. This CDR3 comprises 19 residues. The CDR3 protein is CASETLPLSSGAGTDTQYF.

This chain connects TRBV7-3 to TRBJ2-1. Germline loops: CDR1 SGHTA, CDR2 FQGTGA. The CDR3 contains 13 residues. CDR3 protein: CASSLSFGNEQFF.

The V call is TRBV5-4, the J call TRBJ2-1; TCRdb names TRBD1, which stays unverified in the absence of DNA. CDR3 size: 14 residues. Germline-derived CDR1 and CDR2 are SGHNT and YYREEE (reference sequence). The CDR3 sequence: CASSSGPDRDEQFF. The full variable domain, completed using reference TRBV5-4 and TRBJ2-1, is ETGVTQSPTHLIKTRGQQVTLRCSSQSGHNTVSWYQQALGQGPQFIFQYYREEENGRGNFPPRFSGLQFPNYSSELNVNALELDDSALYLCASSSGPDRDEQFFGPGTRLTVL.